The 8 T cell receptor beta chains below were found in one sample sequenced in a study of blood T cell repertoires in COVID-19. Measured with immunoSEQ multiplex PCR; TCRdb has only the in-frame clones, and not every one. The table has roughly 100,000 clones, about 91% seen once; the top ten hold 4.2%. The sequencing sample was made of peripheral blood. Source of these receptors: a man in his late teens or twenties with acute or convalescent COVID-19.

The chain joins TRBV9 to TRBJ2-3; D not resolved. Germline CDR1 is SGDLS and CDR2 is YYNGEE. The CDR3 consists of 14 residues. Trimming removed 0 bases from V and 1 base from J, with 6 bases in between. CDR3: CASSVAIGTDTQYF. The CDR3 DNA reads as TGTGCCAGCAGCGTAGCTATAGGCACAGATACGCAGTATTTT.

The chain recombines TRBV5-1 with TRBJ1-4, with 7 bases identical to TRBD1. Germline V gene data show CDR1 as SGHRS and CDR2 as YFSETQ. Losses at the gene ends were 4 bases for V and 0 bases for J; bases not matched to a gene: 6. This CDR3 has 16 residues. The CDR3 here is CASSPRDSTTNEKLFF. The DNA of the CDR3 is TGCGCCAGCAGCCCCCGGGACAGTACAACTAATGAAAAACTGTTTTTT.

V and J are TRBV29-1 and TRBJ1-1; perhaps TRBD1 as D (5 bases). Between the trimmed V and J ends, which lost 5 bases and 1 base, there was a span of 11 bases. The CDR3 is 13 residues long. Germline V CDR1 and CDR2: SQVTM, ANQGSEA. Here the CDR3 DNA reads TGCAGCGTTAGGGTGGGGGGGAACACTGAAGCTTTCTTT. Translation: CSVRVGGNTEAFF.

V is TRBV21-1 and J is TRBJ2-1; TRBD2, the table's D call, lacks a check against the DNA. TRBV21-1 is a known pseudogene. This CDR3 is 17 amino acids long. The CDR3 DNA follows: TGTGCCAGCAGCACCCCGCTCCCTGGGGAGGCTAACAATGAGCAGTTCTTC. Its translation is CASSTPLPGEANNEQFF.

This rearrangement joins TRBV7-9 to TRBJ2-5; D might be TRBD1 (7 bases). Germline CDR1 SEHNR, CDR2 FQNEAQ (reference sequence). The CDR3 consists of 14 residues. The ends were cut back, 6 bases at V and 1 base at J, with 12 bases in the middle. The CDR3: CASSWGDSQETQYF. DNA of the CDR3: TGTGCCAGCAGTTGGGGGGACAGCCAAGAGACCCAGTACTTC.

CDR3 region: CASSEIGQYF. In nucleotides, the CDR3 is TGTGCCAGCAGTGAGATCGGGCAGTACTTC. The chain has TRBV6-1 and TRBJ2-7, with D unresolved. Germline loops: CDR1 MNHNS, CDR2 SASEGT. CDR3 length: 10 residues. Trimming stripped 3 bases from V and 9 bases from J, with 6 bases between.

The chain is built from TRBV4-1 and TRBJ2-5, with 7 bases matching TRBD1. With 1 base clipped from V and 5 bases from J, the junction kept 13 bases outside the gene matches. Germline V gene sequence: CDR1 MGHRA, CDR2 YSYEKL. This CDR3 comprises 17 residues. The CDR3 coding sequence is TGCGCCAGCAGCCAAGGATGGGGACAGTTTTATTCGGAGACCCAGTACTTC. Translating it yields CASSQGWGQFYSETQYF.

This clone was seen a handful of times. The chain couples TRBV2 to TRBJ2-5; 10 nucleotides match TRBD1. This CDR3 is built from 15 residues. Germline assignment: CDR1 SNHLY and CDR2 FYNNEI. J lost 5 bases, V lost 10 bases, and 13 bases had no gene match. The CDR3 is CATGLGTGAWETQYF. The DNA of the CDR3 is TGTGCCACGGGTTTGGGGACAGGGGCGTGGGAGACCCAGTACTTC.